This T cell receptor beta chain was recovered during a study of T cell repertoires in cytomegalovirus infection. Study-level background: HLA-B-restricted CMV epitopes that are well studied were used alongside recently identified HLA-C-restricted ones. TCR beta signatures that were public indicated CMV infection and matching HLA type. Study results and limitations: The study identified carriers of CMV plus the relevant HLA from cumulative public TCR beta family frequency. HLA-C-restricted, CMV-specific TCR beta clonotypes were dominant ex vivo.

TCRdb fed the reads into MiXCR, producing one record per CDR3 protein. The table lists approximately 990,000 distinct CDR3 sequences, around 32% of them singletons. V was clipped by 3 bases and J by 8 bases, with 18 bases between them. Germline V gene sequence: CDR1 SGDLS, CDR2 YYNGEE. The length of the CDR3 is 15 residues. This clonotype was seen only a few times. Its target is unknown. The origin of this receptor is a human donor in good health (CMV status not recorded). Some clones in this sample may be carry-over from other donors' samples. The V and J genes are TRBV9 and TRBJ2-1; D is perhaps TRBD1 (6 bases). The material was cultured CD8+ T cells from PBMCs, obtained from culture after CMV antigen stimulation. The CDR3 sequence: CASSEGTSRYDEQFF. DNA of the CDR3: TGTGCCAGCAGCGAGGGGACATCCCGTTACGATGAGCAGTTCTTC.